The 25 T cell receptor beta chains given below trace back to one sample, sequenced in a study of cytomegalovirus exposure and HLA in healthy donors. The study ran its PCR with 60 Vbeta and 13 Jbeta primers. The protocol was immunoSEQ multiplex PCR, while the TCRdb copy is restricted to in-frame clones and leaves out a portion. Counted here are 100,000 or so clones, roughly 70% occurring once; the ten biggest clones make up less than 11%. Specimen: PBMCs. The source of these receptors is a man aged 50 to 60 in good health and CMV-seronegative.

This chain links TRBV7-3 with TRBJ2-2; D remains ambiguous. Trimming shortened V by 2 bases and J by 1 base, and 8 bases separated the two germline ends. The CDR3 covers 15 residues. CDR1 SGHTA and CDR2 FQGTGA come from the germline V gene. CDR3 coding DNA: TGTGCCAGCAGCTTAGGTATACTGAACACCGGGGAGCTGTTTTTT. The encoded protein is CASSLGILNTGELFF.

The chain joins TRBV6-1 to TRBJ2-3, with D maybe TRBD1 (5 bases). V gave up 4 bases and J gave up 4 bases, with 9 bases separating them. Per germline, CDR1 MNHNS and CDR2 SASEGT. This CDR3 has 13 residues. CDR3 in DNA: TGTGCCAGCAGTGCAGGGTTGGCAGATACGCAGTATTTT. Encoded protein: CASSAGLADTQYF.

The V call is TRBV18, the J call TRBJ1-1; the D gene is possibly TRBD1 (5 bases). CDR1 and CDR2 (germline): KGHSH, LQKENI. Between the trimmed V and J ends, which lost 2 bases and 2 bases, there was a span of 12 bases. The CDR3 has 15 amino acids. The DNA of the CDR3 is TGTGCCAGCTCACCAACACCCGGGACTAACACTGAAGCTTTCTTT. As protein: CASSPTPGTNTEAFF. The full variable domain, its missing parts supplied by reference TRBV18 and TRBJ1-1, is NAGVMQNPRHLVRRRGQEARLRCSPMKGHSHVYWYRQLPEEGLKFMVYLQKENIIDESGMPKERFSAEFPKEGPSILRIQQVVRGDSAAYFCASSPTPGTNTEAFFGQGTRLTVV.

J is TRBJ2-7 and V is TRBV29-1, with a weak D call TRBD2 (7 bases). This CDR3 spans 13 amino acids. Germline V gene lookup returns CDR1 SQVTM and CDR2 ANQGSEA. The V gene lost 4 bases and the J gene lost 3 bases, with 13 bases spanning the gap. As DNA, the CDR3 is TGCAGCGTTGGGGAGGGGGATTACTACGAGCAGTACTTC. Its translation: CSVGEGDYYEQYF.

This sequence joins TRBV6-1 and TRBJ2-4, with 7 positions matching TRBD1. The CDR3 extends over 15 amino acids. Unmatched junction bases numbered 7, after V lost 4 bases and J lost 4 bases. Germline V gene data show CDR1 as MNHNS and CDR2 as SASEGT. The CDR3 DNA follows: TGTGCCAGCAGTGCGGATAGGGACAGTAAAAACATTCAGTACTTC. Amino acids: CASSADRDSKNIQYF.

The chain uses TRBV6-1 and TRBJ1-2, with D uncertain. Germline CDR1 reads MNHNS; CDR2 reads SASEGT. Trimming cost V 6 bases and J 8 bases, with 16 bases left between them. This CDR3 region has 13 residues. The CDR3 nucleotides are TGTGCCAGCAGGCTAACAGAAACGGGGGGCTACACCTTC. Translating gives CASRLTETGGYTF.

The chain joins TRBV27 to TRBJ2-7; tentative D call: TRBD1 (6 bases). V was pared by 7 bases and J by 4 bases, with 11 bases between. This CDR3 is built from 12 residues. Germline CDR1 reads MNHEY; CDR2 reads SMNVEV (reference sequence). DNA for the CDR3: TGTGCCAGCAACCCTACAGGGTACGAGCAGTACTTC. Translating gives CASNPTGYEQYF.

In DNA, the CDR3 is TGTGCCAGCAGTTACGCGGGGGCGAGCACAGATACGCAGTATTTT. Translated, it gives CASSYAGASTDTQYF. V is TRBV6-5 and J is TRBJ2-3, with a weak D call TRBD2 (7 bases). V was pared by 2 bases and J by 0 bases, with 9 bases between. There are 15 residues in the CDR3. Germline lookup yields CDR1 MNHEY and CDR2 SVGAGI.

This rearrangement joins TRBV6-6 to TRBJ2-1; 12 bases fit TRBD2. CDR1 and CDR2 from the germline V gene are MNHNY and SVGAGI (reference sequence). V was pared by 6 bases and J by 5 bases, with 2 bases of the junction left unmatched. There are 14 residues in the CDR3. In DNA form, the CDR3 reads TGTGCCAGCAGCCGACTAGCGGGGGACAATGAGCAGTTCTTC. Translation: CASSRLAGDNEQFF.

This chain uses TRBV9 with TRBJ1-3; perhaps TRBD1 as D (5 bases). CDR1 is SGDLS, CDR2 YYNGEE, per germline. The CDR3 is made up of 16 amino acids. Trimming cost V 4 bases and J 1 base, with 15 bases left between them. The CDR3 DNA follows: TGTGCCAGCAGCTTTGAGGGGACTTTGTCTGGAAACACCATATATTTT. Its protein is CASSFEGTLSGNTIYF.

V gene TRBV5-8 combines with J gene TRBJ2-3; tentative D call: TRBD2 (6 bases). Germline values: CDR1 SGHTS, CDR2 YDEGEE. This CDR3 comprises 16 residues. The V end lost 0 bases, the J end lost 2 bases, and 13 bases lay between the germline ends. The CDR3 region is CASSLGDGRTTDTQYF. The CDR3 nucleotides read TGTGCCAGCAGCTTGGGGGACGGGAGAACCACAGATACGCAGTATTTT.

V is TRBV11-2 and J is TRBJ2-5; D perhaps matches TRBD2 (5 bases). The CDR3 covers 13 residues. The germline V gene encodes CDR1 SGHAT and CDR2 FQNNGV. V was shortened by 8 bases and J by 3 bases, with 13 bases between the two germline ends. The CDR3 nucleotides read TGTGCCAGCCTCTCCGCCGGGGAAGAGACCCAGTACTTC. Encoded protein: CASLSAGEETQYF.

This chain joins TRBV28 and TRBJ1-5; maybe TRBD1 (6 bases). V was shortened by 3 bases and J by 5 bases, with 11 bases between the two germline ends. Germline CDR1 and CDR2: MDHEN and SYDVKM. The length of the CDR3 is 14 residues. DNA for the CDR3: TGTGCCAGCAGTTTCGGGGCAGGGGATCAGCCCCAGCATTTT. Protein: CASSFGAGDQPQHF.

The rearrangement joins TRBV28 to TRBJ2-1; 15 nucleotides agree with TRBD2. Losses at the gene ends were 5 bases for V and 9 bases for J; bases not matched to a gene: 11. CDR1 MDHEN and CDR2 SYDVKM come from the germline V gene. This CDR3 comprises 17 residues. The CDR3 is CASSPPGLAGGWSEQFF. The DNA for the CDR3 is TGTGCCAGCAGTCCGCCGGGACTAGCGGGAGGTTGGAGTGAGCAGTTCTTC.

The V gene is TRBV7-9, the J gene TRBJ2-3; 8 nucleotides line up with TRBD2. V gave up 6 bases and J gave up 0 bases; unmatched junction bases: 14. CDR1 SEHNR and CDR2 FQNEAQ come from the germline V gene (reference sequence). The CDR3 sequence is 18 residues long. The CDR3 loop reads CASRRLTSGGISTDTQYF. The CDR3, as DNA: TGTGCCAGCAGAAGGCTAACTAGCGGAGGGATTAGCACAGATACGCAGTATTTT.

The CDR3 coding sequence is TGTGCCAGTAGTTCAAGGACAGGGGTCCCTGAAGCTTTCTTT. This codes for CASSSRTGVPEAFF. V and J are TRBV19 and TRBJ1-1; 9 bases map to TRBD1. V was clipped by 5 bases and J by 6 bases; unmatched bases: 7. CDR3 length: 14 amino acids. CDR1 LNHDA and CDR2 SQIVND come from the germline V gene (reference sequence).

The chain couples TRBV19 to TRBJ2-3, with 7 nucleotides matching TRBD1. This CDR3 comprises 15 residues. The junction had 8 bases not matched to a gene; V was cut back by 4 bases and J by 4 bases. CDR1 is LNHDA and CDR2 is SQIVND in the germline V gene (reference sequence). DNA for the CDR3: TGTGCCAGTAGTAAAACAGGGGAAAAACCAGATACGCAGTATTTT. Translated, it gives CASSKTGEKPDTQYF.

The chain couples TRBV11-3 to TRBJ2-1, with D possibly TRBD2 on 6 matching bases. V dropped 3 bases and J dropped 3 bases, with 15 bases sitting between them. Looked up from germline, CDR1 is SGHNT and CDR2 is YENEEA. The CDR3 runs 16 residues. The CDR3 region has the DNA TGTGCCAGCAGCTTGGGAACTAGCCCTTTCTACAATGAGCAGTTCTTC. It yields the protein CASSLGTSPFYNEQFF.

V is TRBV5-4 and J is TRBJ2-7, with 8 bases matching TRBD1. Per the germline V gene, CDR1 is SGHNT and CDR2 is YYREEE (reference sequence). V dropped 0 bases and J dropped 7; count of bases not matched to a gene: 12. The CDR3 length is 16 residues. The CDR3 DNA is TGTGCCAGCAGCTTGGATTCAGGGGGCGGGTTCATGGAGCAGTACTTC. Protein product: CASSLDSGGGFMEQYF.

The V call is TRBV7-9, the J call TRBJ2-3, with 7 bases aligning to TRBD1. V shed 6 bases and J 0 bases; nucleotides not matched to a gene: 6. The CDR3 covers 15 residues. CDR1 is SEHNR, CDR2 FQNEAQ, per germline (reference sequence). Written as DNA, the CDR3 is TGTGCCAGCAGGCGACAGGGAACTAGCACAGATACGCAGTATTTT. Its translation: CASRRQGTSTDTQYF.

The chain has TRBV6-6 and TRBJ2-7; D gene unclear. The V end lost 4 bases, the J end lost 2 bases, and 12 bases lay between the germline ends. Germline V CDR1 and CDR2: MNHNY, SVGAGI (reference sequence). The CDR3 is made up of 14 amino acids. The chain's CDR3 is CASSLSATAYEQYF. The CDR3 DNA is TGTGCCAGCAGTTTGTCGGCCACAGCCTACGAGCAGTACTTC.

V usage is TRBV19 and J usage is TRBJ1-5; tentative D call: TRBD1 (6 bases). This CDR3 has 16 amino acids. With 3 bases removed from V and 0 bases from J, the gap between germline ends came to 12 bases. CDR1 LNHDA and CDR2 SQIVND come from the germline V gene (reference sequence). In DNA, the CDR3 is TGTGCCAGTAGTATTTCGACAGGCTATAGCAATCAGCCCCAGCATTTT. Its protein is CASSISTGYSNQPQHF.

J is TRBJ2-2 and V is TRBV2, with 13 bases identical to TRBD2. The germline CDR1 and CDR2 sequences are SNHLY and FYNNEI. The CDR3 loop spans 18 amino acids. The J segment lost 4 bases and the V segment lost 7 bases, leaving 12 bases of the junction unmatched. CDR3 nucleotide sequence: TGTGCCAGCACCCTCGGACTAGCGGGAGTTGGGGGCACCGGGGAGCTGTTTTTT. This codes for CASTLGLAGVGGTGELFF.

The rearrangement uses TRBV29-1 and TRBJ2-7; D is undetermined. The CDR3 covers 12 residues. V was clipped by 4 bases and J by 3 bases, with 10 bases between them. Looked up from germline, CDR1 is SQVTM and CDR2 is ANQGSEA. CDR3 protein: CSVAGGHYEQYF. The CDR3 bases are TGCAGCGTTGCCGGCGGCCACTACGAGCAGTACTTC.

The gene calls are TRBV2 and TRBJ2-7; 8 bases are a match to TRBD1. Per germline, CDR1 SNHLY and CDR2 FYNNEI. The CDR3 length is 13 residues. Unmatched junction bases numbered 5, after V lost 9 bases and J lost 1 base. The CDR3 spells CASSRDRSYEQYF. The CDR3 DNA sequence: TGTGCCAGTTCTCGGGACAGGTCCTACGAGCAGTACTTC.